The clone carrying this TCR beta chain showed up just once. Its specificity is unknown. The sample is drawn from a study of early stage breast cancer tumors. Whole-study results and caveats: Tumor and normal breast were distinguished via blood comparison in about 90% of the 16 patients.

J lost 0 bases, V lost 5 bases, and 7 bases had no gene match. The CDR3 is 17 residues long. Germline lookup yields CDR1 SGHRS and CDR2 YFSETQ. The method was immunoSEQ multiplex PCR; TCRdb's version includes in-frame clones alone and lacks a portion of them. The sample gives some 72,000 clones, approximately 79% of which show up once; under 3.5% is in the top ten. The sequence derives from a person between 55 and 69 years old with breast cancer. The chain couples TRBV5-1 to TRBJ2-3; TRBD2 aligns across 12 bases. Specimen: blood. The CDR3 sequence: CASSSGTSGYSTDTQYF. The DNA for the CDR3 is TGCGCCAGCAGTTCCGGGACTAGCGGGTATAGCACAGATACGCAGTATTTT.